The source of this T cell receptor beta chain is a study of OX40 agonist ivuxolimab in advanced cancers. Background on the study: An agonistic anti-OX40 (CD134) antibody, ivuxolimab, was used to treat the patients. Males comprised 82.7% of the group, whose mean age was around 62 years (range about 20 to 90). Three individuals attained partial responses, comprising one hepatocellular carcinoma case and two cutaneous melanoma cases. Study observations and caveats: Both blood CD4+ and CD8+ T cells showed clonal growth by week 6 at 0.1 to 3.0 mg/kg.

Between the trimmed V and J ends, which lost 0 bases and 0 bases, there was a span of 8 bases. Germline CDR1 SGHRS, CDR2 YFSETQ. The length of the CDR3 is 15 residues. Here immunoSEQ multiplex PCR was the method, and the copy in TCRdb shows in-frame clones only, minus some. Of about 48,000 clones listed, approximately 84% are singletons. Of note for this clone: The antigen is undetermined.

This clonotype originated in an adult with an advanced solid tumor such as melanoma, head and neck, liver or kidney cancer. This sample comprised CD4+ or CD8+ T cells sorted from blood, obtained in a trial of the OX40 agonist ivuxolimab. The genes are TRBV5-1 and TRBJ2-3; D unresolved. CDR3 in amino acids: CASSLEAPSTDTQYF. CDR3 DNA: TGCGCCAGCAGCTTGGAGGCCCCCAGCACAGATACGCAGTATTTT.